The source of this T cell receptor beta chain is a study of OX40 agonist ivuxolimab in advanced cancers. Regarding the study as a whole: It was not determined which antigens were specifically recognized by the peripheral T cells that had undergone clonal expansion.

Repertoires were generated with immunoSEQ multiplex PCR, while TCRdb's copy carries only in-frame clones and drops some. The sample lists approximately 30,000 clones, about nine tenths occurring once. The germline CDR1 and CDR2 sequences are WNHNN and SYGVQD (reference sequence). The CDR3 spans 14 residues. Trimming left V 8 bases short and J 0 bases short, with 10 bases between. About this clone: Its antigen is unidentified.

The material was CD4+ or CD8+ T cells sorted from blood, obtained in a trial of the OX40 agonist ivuxolimab. This sequence originates from an adult with an advanced solid tumor such as melanoma, head and neck, liver or kidney cancer. This chain connects TRBV10-1 to TRBJ2-2, with D possibly TRBD2 on 5 matching bases. CDR3 loop: CASPTTANTGELFF. Written as DNA, the CDR3 is TGCGCCAGCCCGACTACCGCGAACACCGGGGAGCTGTTTTTT.